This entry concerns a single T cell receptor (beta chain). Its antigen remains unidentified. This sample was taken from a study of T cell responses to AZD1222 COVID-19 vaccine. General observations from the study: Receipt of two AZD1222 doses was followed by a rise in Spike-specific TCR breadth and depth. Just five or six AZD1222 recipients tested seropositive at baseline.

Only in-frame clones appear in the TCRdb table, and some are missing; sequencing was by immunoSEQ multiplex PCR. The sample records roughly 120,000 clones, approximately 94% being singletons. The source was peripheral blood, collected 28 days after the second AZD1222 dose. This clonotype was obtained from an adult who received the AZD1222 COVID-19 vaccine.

The chain's CDR3 is CASSWGGVDEKLFF. The CDR3 region has the DNA TGTGCCAGCAGCTGGGGAGGGGTGGATGAAAAACTGTTTTTT. This sequence joins TRBV7-9 and TRBJ1-4; tentatively, D is TRBD1 (5 bases). Germline V lookup: CDR1 SEHNR, CDR2 FQNEAQ (reference sequence). V lost 4 bases and J 6 bases, leaving 12 bases between the germline ends. This CDR3 is 14 amino acids long.